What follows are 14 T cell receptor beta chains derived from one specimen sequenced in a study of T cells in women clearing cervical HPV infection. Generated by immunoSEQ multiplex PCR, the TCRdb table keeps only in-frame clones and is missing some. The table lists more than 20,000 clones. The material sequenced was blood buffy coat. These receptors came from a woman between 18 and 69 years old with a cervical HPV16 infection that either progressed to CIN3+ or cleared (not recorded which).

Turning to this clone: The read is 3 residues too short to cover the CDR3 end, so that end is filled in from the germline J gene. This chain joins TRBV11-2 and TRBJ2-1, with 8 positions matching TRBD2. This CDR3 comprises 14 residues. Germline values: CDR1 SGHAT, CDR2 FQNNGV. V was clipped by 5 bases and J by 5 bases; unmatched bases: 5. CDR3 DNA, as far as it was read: TGTGCCAGCAGCGCTAGCGGGCTTCACAATGAG. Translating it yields CASSASGLHNE. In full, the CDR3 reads CASSASGLHNEQFF.

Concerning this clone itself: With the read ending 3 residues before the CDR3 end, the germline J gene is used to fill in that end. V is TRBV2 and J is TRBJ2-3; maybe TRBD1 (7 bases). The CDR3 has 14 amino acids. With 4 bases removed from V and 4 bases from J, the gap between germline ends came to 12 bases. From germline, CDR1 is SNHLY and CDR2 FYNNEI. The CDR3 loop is CASSVRGAADTQYF. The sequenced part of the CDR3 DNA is TGTGCCAGCAGTGTCAGGGGGGCGGCAGATACG. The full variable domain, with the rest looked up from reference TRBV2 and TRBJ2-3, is EPEVTQTPSHQVTQMGQEVILRCVPISNHLYFYWYRQILGQKVEFLVSFYNNEISEKSEIFDDQFSVERPDGSNFTLKIRSTKLEDSAMYFCASSVRGAADTQYFGPGTRLTVL.

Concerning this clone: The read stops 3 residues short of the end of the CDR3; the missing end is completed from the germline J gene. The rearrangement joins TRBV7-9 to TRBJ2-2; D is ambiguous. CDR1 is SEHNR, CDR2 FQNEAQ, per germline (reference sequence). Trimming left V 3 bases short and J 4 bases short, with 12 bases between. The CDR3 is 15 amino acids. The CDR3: CASSLNRVGTGELFF. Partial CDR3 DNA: TGTGCCAGCAGCTTGAATAGGGTCGGCACCGGGGAG.

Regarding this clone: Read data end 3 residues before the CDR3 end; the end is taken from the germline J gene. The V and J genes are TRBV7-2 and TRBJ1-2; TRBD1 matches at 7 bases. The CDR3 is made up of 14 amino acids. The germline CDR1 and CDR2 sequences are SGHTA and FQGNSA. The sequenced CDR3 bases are TGTGCCAGCAGCTTGAGTCAGGGGGTGAGAGGC. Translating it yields CASSLSQGVRG. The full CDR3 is CASSLSQGVRGYTF.

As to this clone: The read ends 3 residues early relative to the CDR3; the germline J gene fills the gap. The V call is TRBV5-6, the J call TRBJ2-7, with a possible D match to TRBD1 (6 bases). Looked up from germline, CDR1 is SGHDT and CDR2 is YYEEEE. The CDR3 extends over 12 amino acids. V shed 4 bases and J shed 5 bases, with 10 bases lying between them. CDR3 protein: CASSLDRHEQYF. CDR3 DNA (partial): TGTGCCAGCAGCCTGGACAGACACGAG.

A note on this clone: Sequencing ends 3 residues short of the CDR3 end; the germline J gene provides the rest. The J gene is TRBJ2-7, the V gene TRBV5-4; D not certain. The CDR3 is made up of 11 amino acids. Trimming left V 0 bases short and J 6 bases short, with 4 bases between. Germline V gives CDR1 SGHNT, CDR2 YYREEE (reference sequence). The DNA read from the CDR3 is TGTGCCAGCAGCTTGGGTCTCGAG. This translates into CASSLGLE. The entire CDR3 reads CASSLGLEQYF.

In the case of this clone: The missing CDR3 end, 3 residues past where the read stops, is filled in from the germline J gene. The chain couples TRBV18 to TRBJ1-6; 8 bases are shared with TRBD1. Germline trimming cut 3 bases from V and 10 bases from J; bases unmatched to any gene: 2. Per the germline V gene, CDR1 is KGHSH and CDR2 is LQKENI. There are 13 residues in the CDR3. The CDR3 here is CASSPGTGSPLHF. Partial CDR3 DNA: TGTGCCAGCTCACCTGGGACAGGATCACCC.

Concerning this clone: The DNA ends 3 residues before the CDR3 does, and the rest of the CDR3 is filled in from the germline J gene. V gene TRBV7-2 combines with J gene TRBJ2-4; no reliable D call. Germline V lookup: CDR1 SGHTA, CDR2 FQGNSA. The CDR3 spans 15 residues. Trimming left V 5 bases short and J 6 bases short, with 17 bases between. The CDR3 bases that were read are TGTGCCAGCAGCGTTCAAACAATTTCGGGAAACATT. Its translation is CASSVQTISGNI. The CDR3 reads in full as CASSVQTISGNIQYF.

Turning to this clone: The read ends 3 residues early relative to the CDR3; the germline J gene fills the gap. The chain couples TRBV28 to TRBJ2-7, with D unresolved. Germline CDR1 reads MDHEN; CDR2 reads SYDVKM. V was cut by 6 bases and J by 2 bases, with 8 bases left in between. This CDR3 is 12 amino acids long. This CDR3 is CASSHSPYEQYF. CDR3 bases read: TGTGCCAGCAGCCATAGTCCCTACGAG.

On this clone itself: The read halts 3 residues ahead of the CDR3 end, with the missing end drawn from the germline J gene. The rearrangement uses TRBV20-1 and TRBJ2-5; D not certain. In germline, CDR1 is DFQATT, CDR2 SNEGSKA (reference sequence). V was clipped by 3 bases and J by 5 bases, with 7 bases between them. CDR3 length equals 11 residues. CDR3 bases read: TGCAGTGCTAGGTTCGCGGAGACC. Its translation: CSARFAET. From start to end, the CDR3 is CSARFAETQYF.

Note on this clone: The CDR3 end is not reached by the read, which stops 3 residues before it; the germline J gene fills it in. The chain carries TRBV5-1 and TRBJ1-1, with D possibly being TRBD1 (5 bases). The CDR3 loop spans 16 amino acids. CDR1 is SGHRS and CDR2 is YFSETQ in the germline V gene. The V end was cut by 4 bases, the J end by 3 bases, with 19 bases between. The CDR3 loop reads CASSQETGEPYTEAFF. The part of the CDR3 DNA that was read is TGCGCCAGCAGCCAAGAAACAGGTGAACCCTACACTGAA.

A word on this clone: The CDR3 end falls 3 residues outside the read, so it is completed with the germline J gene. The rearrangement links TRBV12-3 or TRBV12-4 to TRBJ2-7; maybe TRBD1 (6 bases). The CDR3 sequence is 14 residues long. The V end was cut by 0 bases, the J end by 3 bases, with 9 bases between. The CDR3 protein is CASSLAGQLYEQYF. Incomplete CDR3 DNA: TGTGCCAGCAGTTTAGCGGGACAACTCTACGAG.

The CDR3 protein is CASSQVGLANLGELFF. The CDR3 bases that were read are TGTGCCAGCAGCCAAGTGGGACTAGCAAATCTCGGGGAG. The gene calls are TRBV14 and TRBJ2-2, with TRBD2 matching 9 bases. The read ends 3 residues shy of where the CDR3 ends; the end is completed using the germline J gene. This CDR3 has 16 residues. J gave up 7 bases and V 1 base, and 7 bases lay outside the gene matches. Looked up from germline, CDR1 is SGHDN and CDR2 is FVKESK.

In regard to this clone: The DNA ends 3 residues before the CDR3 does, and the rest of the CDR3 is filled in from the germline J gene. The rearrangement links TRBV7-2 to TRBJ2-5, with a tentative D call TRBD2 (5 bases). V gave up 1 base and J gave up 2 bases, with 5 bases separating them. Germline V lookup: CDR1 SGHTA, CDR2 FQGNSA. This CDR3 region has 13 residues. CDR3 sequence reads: CASSLGLQETQYF. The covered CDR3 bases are TGTGCCAGCAGCTTAGGACTACAAGAGACC.